The 25 T cell receptor beta chains reported below all come from one sample, sequenced in a study of blood T cell repertoires in COVID-19. Only in-frame clones appear in the TCRdb table, and some are missing; sequencing was by immunoSEQ multiplex PCR. The data contain approximately 200,000 clones, over 75% of them singletons. Sequencing input: peripheral blood. The receptors stem from a middle-aged man with active or convalescent COVID-19.

V and J are TRBV5-4 and TRBJ1-2, with a tentative D call TRBD1 (6 bases). V dropped 0 bases and J dropped 4 bases, with 16 bases sitting between them. This CDR3 is built from 16 residues. Germline loops: CDR1 SGHNT, CDR2 YYREEE (reference sequence). The CDR3 DNA sequence: TGTGCCAGCAGCTTGGCCAATATGGCAGGGGTCTATGGCTACACCTTC. Translating gives CASSLANMAGVYGYTF.

The chain couples TRBV28 to TRBJ1-2, with D possibly TRBD1 on 6 matching bases. Trimming took 2 bases from V and 4 from J, leaving 11 bases between them. The CDR3 contains 14 residues. Germline V gene lookup returns CDR1 MDHEN and CDR2 SYDVKM. The CDR3 DNA is TGTGCCAGCAGTTTAATCCAGGGGAGCTATGGCTACACCTTC. Translating gives CASSLIQGSYGYTF.

In its sample, this clone was seen once. The chain is built from TRBV4-1 and TRBJ1-1; 8 bases map to TRBD1. The junction had 4 bases not matched to a gene; V was cut back by 4 bases and J by 0 bases. The germline CDR1 and CDR2 sequences are MGHRA and YSYEKL. The CDR3 runs 15 residues. The CDR3 protein is CASSPGQGLNTEAFF. Written as DNA, the CDR3 is TGCGCCAGCAGCCCAGGACAGGGTTTGAACACTGAAGCTTTCTTT.

V and J are TRBV6-2 or TRBV6-3 and TRBJ2-2; 7 nucleotides line up with TRBD1. CDR3 length: 17 amino acids. The germline V gene has CDR1 MNHEY and CDR2 SVGEGT. J gave up 4 bases and V 2 bases, and 10 bases lay outside the gene matches. CDR3 nucleotides: TGTGCCAGCAGTTACACCCAGACAGGGTGGGTCACCGGGGAGCTGTTTTTT. This codes for CASSYTQTGWVTGELFF.

This clone has only one observation. V and J are TRBV2 and TRBJ2-1, with TRBD2 identical over 12 bases. The V segment lost 8 bases and the J segment 13 bases; nucleotides outside the gene matches: 3. The CDR3 spans 11 residues. Germline V lookup: CDR1 SNHLY, CDR2 FYNNEI. This CDR3 reads CASLTSGRQFF. The CDR3 DNA is TGTGCCAGCTTGACTAGCGGGAGACAGTTCTTC.

V usage is TRBV6-6 and J usage is TRBJ2-7; 15 bases are shared with TRBD2. Germline V gene data show CDR1 as MNHNY and CDR2 as SVGAGI (reference sequence). J lost 2 bases, V lost 5 bases, and 4 bases had no gene match. This CDR3 contains 16 residues. The DNA for the CDR3 is TGTGCCAGCAGTATTCGGACTAGCGGGGGGGCCTACGAGCAGTACTTC. As protein: CASSIRTSGGAYEQYF.

This chain links TRBV2 with TRBJ1-2; D is unresolved. From germline, CDR1 is SNHLY and CDR2 FYNNEI. The CDR3 is 13 residues long. V lost 3 bases and J lost 6, with 11 bases in between. CDR3 region: CASSEGGKHGYTF. The CDR3 bases are TGTGCCAGCAGTGAGGGAGGGAAGCATGGCTACACCTTC.

The V and J genes are TRBV24-1 and TRBJ1-2, with 8 bases matching TRBD1. The CDR3 contains 15 residues. J lost 3 bases, V lost 2 bases, and 4 bases had no gene match. The germline gives CDR1 KGHDR, CDR2 SFDVKD. As DNA, the CDR3 is TGTGCCACCAGTGATTGGCAGGGGGCGGACTATGGCTACACCTTC. Protein sequence: CATSDWQGADYGYTF.

The chain is built from TRBV7-9 and TRBJ1-2, with a tentative D call TRBD1 (5 bases). This CDR3 contains 16 residues. V was trimmed by 5 bases and J by 7 bases, leaving 23 bases between them. Germline CDR1 is SEHNR and CDR2 is FQNEAQ (reference sequence). The CDR3 DNA sequence: TGTGCCAGCAGCCCAGAAGGGGCAGGGTCGGGTCGTGGCTACACCTTC. Its translation is CASSPEGAGSGRGYTF.

This chain joins TRBV9 and TRBJ1-1; 7 bases are shared with TRBD1. V trimming: 2 bases; J trimming: 5 bases; junction bases outside the gene matches: 15. This CDR3 contains 17 residues. CDR1 SGDLS and CDR2 YYNGEE come from the germline V gene. The CDR3 DNA sequence: TGTGCCAGCAGCGTCCTGGACTCGACAGGGATCTGGACTGAAGCTTTCTTT. Its protein product is CASSVLDSTGIWTEAFF.

V and J are TRBV15 and TRBJ2-2; 7 nucleotides agree with TRBD2. V dropped 5 bases and J dropped 6; count of bases not matched to a gene: 15. The CDR3 covers 17 residues. The germline gives CDR1 LNHNV, CDR2 YYDKDF (reference sequence). CDR3 DNA sequence: TGTGCCACCAGCTTATATGATGGACTAGTAGGATCCGGGGAGCTGTTTTTT. This sequence encodes CATSLYDGLVGSGELFF.

This rearrangement joins TRBV18 to TRBJ2-6; TRBD1 matches 9 bases. After removal of 4 bases from V and 2 bases from J, the junction contained 6 bases not matched to a gene. Germline V gene sequence: CDR1 KGHSH, CDR2 LQKENI. CDR3 length: 17 amino acids. The CDR3 DNA is TGTGCCAGCTCACGAGGGACAGGGCGGACTGGGGCCAACGTCCTGACTTTC. Its protein is CASSRGTGRTGANVLTF.

The V and J genes are TRBV11-2 and TRBJ2-7; 9 positions match TRBD2. Germline V gene data show CDR1 as SGHAT and CDR2 as FQNNGV. The CDR3 length is 15 residues. The junction had 7 bases not matched to a gene; V was cut back by 5 bases and J by 2 bases. The CDR3 DNA reads as TGTGCCAGCAGCCCGGGACTAGCCTCCGCCTACGAGCAGTACTTC. This encodes CASSPGLASAYEQYF.

This chain links TRBV19 with TRBJ1-2; possible D gene TRBD1, 6 bases. CDR1 LNHDA and CDR2 SQIVND come from the germline V gene (reference sequence). The CDR3 sequence is 12 residues long. V lost 4 bases and J 7 bases, leaving 10 bases between the germline ends. In DNA, the CDR3 is TGTGCCAGTAGTACAGGGGCCCTTGGCTACACCTTC. Encoded protein: CASSTGALGYTF.

V is TRBV5-1 and J is TRBJ2-5, with a weak D call TRBD2 (6 bases). CDR3 length: 14 residues. Germline CDR1 SGHRS, CDR2 YFSETQ. The germline V and J ends were trimmed by 1 base and 5 bases, with 12 bases remaining between them. The chain's CDR3 is CASSLLAAGETQYF. The DNA for the CDR3 is TGCGCCAGCAGCTTGTTAGCGGCTGGGGAGACCCAGTACTTC.

The chain uses TRBV7-9 and TRBJ1-5, with D hard to call. CDR3 length: 14 residues. V gave up 6 bases and J gave up 3 bases, with 12 bases separating them. CDR1 SEHNR and CDR2 FQNEAQ come from the germline V gene (reference sequence). The CDR3 spells CASSDSAINQPQHF. In nucleotides, the CDR3 is TGTGCCAGCAGTGACTCAGCGATCAATCAGCCCCAGCATTTT. Full variable domain (rest looked up from reference TRBV7-9 and TRBJ1-5): DTGVSQNPRHKITKRGQNVTFRCDPISEHNRLYWYRQTLGQGPEFLTYFQNEAQLEKSRLLSDRFSAERPKGSFSTLEIQRTEQGDSAMYLCASSDSAINQPQHFGDGTRLSIL.

This clone was counted once. V and J are TRBV7-9 and TRBJ2-2; 7 nucleotides match TRBD1. This CDR3 comprises 17 residues. The V gene's germline CDR1 is SEHNR and CDR2 FQNEAQ (reference sequence). J lost 3 bases, V lost 2 bases, and 9 bases had no gene match. CDR3 amino acids: CASSLSNWQGDTGELFF. The CDR3, as DNA: TGTGCCAGCAGCTTATCAAATTGGCAGGGGGACACCGGGGAGCTGTTTTTT.

The rearrangement links TRBV19 to TRBJ1-1; D is unresolved. The CDR3 is made up of 17 amino acids. With 5 bases removed from V and 0 bases from J, the gap between germline ends came to 19 bases. Germline CDR1 is LNHDA and CDR2 is SQIVND (reference sequence). The CDR3 loop reads CASSPIGRTAVNTEAFF. As DNA, the CDR3 is TGTGCCAGTAGTCCAATAGGTCGCACTGCGGTGAACACTGAAGCTTTCTTT.

The chain uses TRBV28 and TRBJ2-5; the D gene is possibly TRBD2 (6 bases). Trimming pared 3 bases from V and 5 bases from J, leaving 10 bases between. Germline CDR1 MDHEN, CDR2 SYDVKM. There are 13 residues in the CDR3. The CDR3 loop is CASSFRGFETQYF. The CDR3 DNA reads as TGTGCCAGCAGTTTTCGGGGGTTTGAGACCCAGTACTTC.

The chain employs TRBV19 and TRBJ1-5; tentative D call: TRBD1 (6 bases). Deletions cut 3 bases from V and 5 bases from J, with 14 bases between. Germline loops: CDR1 LNHDA, CDR2 SQIVND (reference sequence). The CDR3 consists of 15 residues. CDR3 in amino acids: CASSISQGIDQPQHF. In DNA form, the CDR3 reads TGTGCCAGTAGTATTAGCCAGGGGATTGATCAGCCCCAGCATTTT.

The chain combines TRBV11-3 with TRBJ2-3, with a possible D match to TRBD2 (5 bases). The V gene lost 5 bases and the J gene lost 3 bases, with 15 bases spanning the gap. The CDR3 is made up of 15 amino acids. Germline-derived CDR1 and CDR2 are SGHNT and YENEEA. The CDR3 loop reads CASSPDGVRTDTQYF. CDR3 sequence (DNA): TGTGCCAGCAGCCCCGACGGGGTAAGAACAGATACGCAGTATTTT.

CDR3 DNA sequence: TGTGCCAGCAGCGCGGGATCTTTCTACGAGCAGTACTTC. It encodes CASSAGSFYEQYF. The chain carries TRBV11-2 and TRBJ2-7, with TRBD2 as a possible D gene (6 bases). CDR1 and CDR2 from the germline V gene are SGHAT and FQNNGV. V lost 5 bases and J lost 3, with 11 bases in between. The CDR3 is made up of 13 amino acids.

The chain uses TRBV24-1 and TRBJ1-2; TRBD1 might be the D (6 bases). V shed 3 bases and J shed 6 bases, with 16 bases lying between them. This CDR3 is built from 15 residues. Germline CDR1 and CDR2: KGHDR and SFDVKD. The CDR3 coding sequence is TGTGCCACCAGTGATAATACAGGGCCCGGCGATGGCTACACCTTC. Encoded protein: CATSDNTGPGDGYTF.

This clone was seen a few times. The chain is built from TRBV28 and TRBJ2-5, with 9 bases matching TRBD2. With V trimmed by 3 bases and J by 4 bases, 6 bases remained unmatched. CDR1 is MDHEN and CDR2 is SYDVKM in the germline V gene. The CDR3 covers 15 residues. CDR3 sequence: CASSFAREGRETQYF. CDR3 DNA sequence: TGTGCCAGCAGTTTTGCGCGGGAGGGCCGAGAGACCCAGTACTTC. Full variable domain (rest looked up from reference TRBV28 and TRBJ2-5): DVKVTQSSRYLVKRTGEKVFLECVQDMDHENMFWYRQDPGLGLRLIYFSYDVKMKEKGDIPEGYSVSREKKERFSLILESASTNQTSMYLCASSFAREGRETQYFGPGTRLLVL.

CDR3 coding DNA: TGTGCCTCTTACTTAGGACAGGGAGACGAGCAGTACTTC. Its translation is CASYLGQGDEQYF. The chain recombines TRBV30 with TRBJ2-7, with 8 bases identical to TRBD1. Germline V gene data show CDR1 as GTSNPN and CDR2 as SVGIG (reference sequence). V gave up 7 bases and J gave up 5 bases; unmatched junction bases: 10. The CDR3 is made up of 13 amino acids.